Shown below are 9 T cell receptor beta chains from a single sample sequenced in a study of read filtering for tumor transcriptome and immune sequencing. Molecular barcoded adaptors covering alpha/delta and beta/gamma chains were used on 400 ng RNA. TCRdb reprocessed the reads with MiXCR, giving one entry per CDR3 protein. The table lists some 130,000 distinct CDR3 sequences, 13% of them singletons. The sample consisted of a population of CD138-negative cells sorted from bone marrow. The receptor source for this set is a donor at least 40 years old with multiple myeloma.

This clonotype was seen ten or more times. The chain carries TRBV7-2 and TRBJ2-7; D is unresolved. The germline V and J ends were trimmed by 5 bases and 3 bases, with 11 bases remaining between them. The CDR3 length is 13 residues. The V gene's germline CDR1 is SGHTA and CDR2 FQGNSA. The CDR3 loop reads CASSLGSIYEQYF. The DNA of the CDR3 is TGTGCCAGCAGCCTAGGGTCTATCTACGAGCAGTACTTC.

J is TRBJ2-5 and V is TRBV6-1; 10 positions match TRBD2. V was clipped by 0 bases and J by 11 bases; unmatched bases: 12. The CDR3 has 16 amino acids. Germline CDR1 MNHNS, CDR2 SASEGT. CDR3 sequence (DNA): TGTGCCAGCAGTGAAGCACTTCTAGCGGGAGCGGGGGGGCAGTACTTC. It codes for CASSEALLAGAGGQYF.

This clonotype has ten or more counts. The rearrangement uses TRBV3-1 and TRBJ1-1, with D perhaps TRBD1 (5 bases). V shed 0 bases and J shed 3 bases, with 11 bases lying between them. The CDR3 length is 15 residues. Germline CDR1 LGHDT, CDR2 YNNKEL (reference sequence). CDR3 region: CASSQDGGAYTEAFF. CDR3 coding DNA: TGTGCCAGCAGCCAAGATGGAGGGGCGTACACTGAAGCTTTCTTT. Complete variable domain (other parts from reference TRBV3-1 and TRBJ1-1): DTAVSQTPKYLVTQMGNDKSIKCEQNLGHDTMYWYKQDSKKFLKIMFSYNNKELIINETVPNRFSPKSPDKAHLNLHINSLELGDSAVYFCASSQDGGAYTEAFFGQGTRLTVV.

This clonotype was observed at least ten times. The chain has TRBV19 and TRBJ1-2; D may be TRBD1 (5 bases). The CDR3 has 13 amino acids. Germline-derived CDR1 and CDR2 are LNHDA and SQIVND (reference sequence). The V end lost 3 bases, the J end lost 6 bases, and 11 bases lay between the germline ends. The CDR3 DNA sequence: TGTGCCAGTAGTATGGGGGATCGGGATGGCTACACCTTC. It specifies CASSMGDRDGYTF.

This clonotype appeared many times. CDR3 protein: CASRAPGQGDGNEQFF. Written as DNA, the CDR3 is TGTGCCAGTAGGGCCCCCGGGCAGGGTGATGGAAATGAGCAGTTCTTC. The V gene is TRBV19, the J gene TRBJ2-1; D is perhaps TRBD1 (5 bases). The germline V gene encodes CDR1 LNHDA and CDR2 SQIVND (reference sequence). V gave up 6 bases and J gave up 7 bases, with 22 bases separating them. CDR3 size: 16 residues.

This clonotype was picked up many times. This chain uses TRBV29-1 with TRBJ2-7; TRBD2 matches at 9 bases. Germline lookup yields CDR1 SQVTM and CDR2 ANQGSEA. V trimming: 4 bases; J trimming: 2 bases; junction bases outside the gene matches: 3. This CDR3 region has 13 residues. The CDR3 protein is CSVGVAGAYEQYF. The CDR3 DNA reads as TGCAGCGTTGGCGTAGCGGGAGCCTACGAGCAGTACTTC.

This clonotype was seen many times. The J gene is TRBJ1-2, the V gene TRBV29-1, with 7 positions matching TRBD1. J gave up 0 bases and V 3 bases, and 1 base lay outside the gene matches. The CDR3 length is 13 residues. From germline, CDR1 is SQVTM and CDR2 ANQGSEA. The chain's CDR3 is CSVEGQTNYGYTF. The CDR3 bases are TGCAGCGTTGAGGGACAGACTAACTATGGCTACACCTTC.

The chain is built from TRBV28 and TRBJ2-5, with D unclear. The germline V gene has CDR1 MDHEN and CDR2 SYDVKM. The CDR3 spans 11 residues. Trimming pared 5 bases from V and 8 bases from J, leaving 9 bases between. For the CDR3, the DNA is TGTGCCAGCAGTCCCCGAGAAACCCAGTACTTC. Its translation is CASSPRETQYF.

The sample holds a few counts of this clonotype. V usage is TRBV5-1 and J usage is TRBJ2-7, with D uncertain. V was shortened by 0 bases and J by 4 bases, with 11 bases between the two germline ends. The length of the CDR3 is 14 residues. The germline V gene encodes CDR1 SGHRS and CDR2 YFSETQ. The CDR3 DNA follows: TGCGCCAGCAGCTTGGTAGGAGACAATTACGAGCAGTACTTC. Translated, it gives CASSLVGDNYEQYF.